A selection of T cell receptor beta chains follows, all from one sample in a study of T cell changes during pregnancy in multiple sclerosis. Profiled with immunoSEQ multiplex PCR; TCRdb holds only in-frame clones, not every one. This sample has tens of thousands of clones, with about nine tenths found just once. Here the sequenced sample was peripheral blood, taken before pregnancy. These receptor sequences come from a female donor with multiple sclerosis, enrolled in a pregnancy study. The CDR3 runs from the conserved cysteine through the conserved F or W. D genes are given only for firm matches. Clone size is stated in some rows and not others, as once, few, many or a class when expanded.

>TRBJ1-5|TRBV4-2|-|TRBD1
CASSRDRGLNQPQHF
TGTGCCAGCAGCCGGGACAGGGGACTCAATCAGCCCCAGCATTTT
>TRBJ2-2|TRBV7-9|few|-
CASSVPGTSNTGELFF
TGTGCCAGCAGCGTCCCCGGGACATCTAACACCGGGGAGCTGTTTTTT
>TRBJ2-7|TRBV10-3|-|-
CAIRRDLGEQYF
TGTGCCATCAGAAGGGACTTGGGGGAGCAGTACTTC
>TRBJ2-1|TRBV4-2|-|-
CASSPQDGDEQFF
TGTGCCAGCAGCCCTCAGGACGGGGATGAGCAGTTCTTC
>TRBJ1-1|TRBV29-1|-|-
CSADRPENTEAFF
TGCAGCGCTGACAGGCCCGAGAACACTGAAGCTTTCTTT
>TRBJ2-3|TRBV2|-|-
CASPGTDTQYF
TGTGCCAGCCCAGGGACAGATACGCAGTATTTT
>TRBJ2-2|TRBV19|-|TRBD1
CASRPGQGRDTGELFF
TGTGCCAGTAGACCAGGACAGGGTCGGGACACCGGGGAGCTGTTTTTT
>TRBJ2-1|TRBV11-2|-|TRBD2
CASSLEPPIFAGVADEQFF
TGTGCCAGCAGCTTAGAACCCCCCATCTTTGCGGGAGTTGCGGATGAGCAGTTCTTC
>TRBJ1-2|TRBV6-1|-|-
CASSERTTYGYTF
TGTGCCAGCAGTGAAAGAACAACCTATGGCTACACCTTC
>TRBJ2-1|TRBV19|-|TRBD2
CATTLTSGKVYNEQFF
TGTGCCACCACCTTGACTAGCGGGAAAGTGTACAATGAGCAGTTCTTC
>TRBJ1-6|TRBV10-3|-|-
CAISPGTNSPLHF
TGTGCCATTTCACCGGGAACAAATTCACCCCTCCACTTT
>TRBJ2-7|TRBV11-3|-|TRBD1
CASSATGTGVLDEQYF
TGTGCCAGCAGCGCAACCGGGACAGGGGTCCTCGACGAGCAGTACTTC
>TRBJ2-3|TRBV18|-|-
CASSPTRVTDTQYF
TGTGCCAGCTCACCAACCCGGGTAACAGATACGCAGTATTTT
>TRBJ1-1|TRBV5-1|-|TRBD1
CASSFRTGGTEAFF
TGCGCCAGCAGCTTCAGAACAGGGGGCACTGAAGCTTTCTTT
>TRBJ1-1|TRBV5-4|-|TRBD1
CASRMTGGDLTEAFF
TGTGCCAGCAGAATGACAGGGGGCGATCTTACTGAAGCTTTCTTT
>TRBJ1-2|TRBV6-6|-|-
CASSYGLGYTF
TGTGCCAGCAGTTACGGGCTTGGCTACACCTTC
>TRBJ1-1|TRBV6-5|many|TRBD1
CASRGQGAGDTEAFF
TGTGCCAGCAGGGGACAGGGGGCTGGGGACACTGAAGCTTTCTTT
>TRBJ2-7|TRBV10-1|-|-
CASSRGRGLDSYEQYF
TGCGCCAGCAGCCGAGGTAGAGGCCTGGACTCCTACGAGCAGTACTTC
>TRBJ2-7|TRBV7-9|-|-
CASSALGGGVEQYF
TGTGCCAGCAGCGCTTTGGGAGGCGGGGTGGAGCAGTACTTC
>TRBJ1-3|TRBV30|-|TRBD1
CAWETRGAGNTIYF
TGTGCCTGGGAAACCAGGGGGGCTGGAAACACCATATATTTT
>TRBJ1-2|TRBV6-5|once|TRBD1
CASRVTGNYGYTF
TGTGCCAGCAGAGTGACAGGGAACTATGGCTACACCTTC
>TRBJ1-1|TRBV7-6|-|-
CASSRTGNEAFF
TGTGCCAGCAGCCGGACGGGGAATGAAGCTTTCTTT
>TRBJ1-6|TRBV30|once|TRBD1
CAWGRDRGHSPLHF
TGTGCCTGGGGTCGGGACAGGGGTCATTCACCCCTCCACTTT
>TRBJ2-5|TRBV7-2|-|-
CASSLMSLGLGTQYF
TGTGCCAGCAGCTTAATGAGCCTGGGGCTAGGGACCCAGTACTTC
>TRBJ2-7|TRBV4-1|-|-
CASSQDRGNEQYF
TGCGCCAGCAGCCAAGATCGAGGGAACGAGCAGTACTTC
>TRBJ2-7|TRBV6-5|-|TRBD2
CASSQERGSSYEQYF
TGTGCCAGCAGTCAGGAGCGGGGTTCCTCCTACGAGCAGTACTTC
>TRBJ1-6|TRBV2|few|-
CASSEQGHNSPLHF
TGTGCCAGCAGTGAGCAGGGGCATAATTCACCCCTCCACTTT
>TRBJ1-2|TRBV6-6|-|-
CASTIAAGRNNYGYTF
TGTGCCAGCACCATAGCGGCGGGACGGAATAACTATGGCTACACCTTC
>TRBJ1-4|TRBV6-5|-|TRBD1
CASRPHRGWDEKLFF
TGTGCCAGCAGGCCTCACAGGGGCTGGGATGAAAAACTGTTTTTT
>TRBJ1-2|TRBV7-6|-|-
CASSLDPERGYTF
TGTGCCAGCAGCTTAGATCCAGAGAGGGGCTACACCTTC
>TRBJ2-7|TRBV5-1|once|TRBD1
CASSSTDRGEQYF
TGCGCCAGCAGCTCTACCGACAGGGGGGAGCAGTACTTC
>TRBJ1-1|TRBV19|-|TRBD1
CASSIGDRGPEAFF
TGTGCCAGTAGTATAGGGGACAGGGGGCCTGAAGCTTTCTTT
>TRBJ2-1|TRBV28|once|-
CASSLSGQGFYNEQFF
TGTGCCAGCAGTTTAAGTGGTCAGGGGTTCTACAATGAGCAGTTCTTC
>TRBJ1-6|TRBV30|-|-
CACITGTPNNSPLHF
TGTGCCTGTATCACAGGGACACCTAATAATTCACCCCTCCACTTT
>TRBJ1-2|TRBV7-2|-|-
CASSFSGPSYGYTF
TGTGCCAGCAGCTTTTCAGGGCCTTCCTATGGCTACACCTTC
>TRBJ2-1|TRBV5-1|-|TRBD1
CASSRSQGVNEQFF
TGCGCCAGCAGCCGAAGCCAGGGGGTTAATGAGCAGTTCTTC
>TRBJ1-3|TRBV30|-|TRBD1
CAWSVQGSSGNTIYF
TGTGCCTGGAGTGTACAGGGGTCCTCTGGAAACACCATATATTTT
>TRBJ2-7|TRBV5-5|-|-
CASSVRGYEQYF
TGTGCCAGCAGCGTCAGGGGCTACGAGCAGTACTTC
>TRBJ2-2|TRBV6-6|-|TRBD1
CASIPPGQGESGELFF
TGTGCCAGCATACCGCCAGGACAGGGAGAATCCGGGGAGCTGTTTTTT
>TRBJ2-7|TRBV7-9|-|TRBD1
CASSLAMGQGTYEQYF
TGTGCCAGCAGCTTAGCGATGGGACAGGGGACCTACGAGCAGTACTTC
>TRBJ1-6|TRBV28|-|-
CASSLWADSSNSPLHF
TGTGCCAGCAGTTTATGGGCGGACAGTAGTAATTCACCCCTCCACTTT
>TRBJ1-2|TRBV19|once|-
CASSISGLSGYTF
TGTGCCAGTAGTATCTCAGGGCTGAGCGGCTACACCTTC
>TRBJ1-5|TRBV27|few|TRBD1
CASGVYRGWQPQHF
TGTGCCAGCGGAGTTTACAGGGGGTGGCAGCCCCAGCATTTT
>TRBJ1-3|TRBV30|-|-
CAWSVGFSGNTIYF
TGTGCCTGGAGTGTCGGGTTCTCTGGAAACACCATATATTTT
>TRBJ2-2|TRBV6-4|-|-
CASSDGTSNTGELFF
TGTGCCAGCAGTGACGGGACATCCAACACCGGGGAGCTGTTTTTT
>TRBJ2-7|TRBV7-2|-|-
CASSLRRDSNYEQYF
TGTGCCAGCAGCCTCCGACGGGACTCAAACTACGAGCAGTACTTC
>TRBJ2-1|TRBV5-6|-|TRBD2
CASSPPGGGTNEQFF
TGTGCCAGCAGCCCGCCGGGCGGGGGTACCAATGAGCAGTTCTTC
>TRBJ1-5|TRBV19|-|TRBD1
CASSTSGGFPQPQHF
TGTGCCTCCTCTACTTCAGGGGGTTTTCCTCAGCCCCAGCATTTT
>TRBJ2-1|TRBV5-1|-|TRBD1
CASSLFAGTGYASEQFF
TGCGCCAGCAGCTTGTTTGCCGGGACAGGCTATGCGAGTGAGCAGTTCTTC